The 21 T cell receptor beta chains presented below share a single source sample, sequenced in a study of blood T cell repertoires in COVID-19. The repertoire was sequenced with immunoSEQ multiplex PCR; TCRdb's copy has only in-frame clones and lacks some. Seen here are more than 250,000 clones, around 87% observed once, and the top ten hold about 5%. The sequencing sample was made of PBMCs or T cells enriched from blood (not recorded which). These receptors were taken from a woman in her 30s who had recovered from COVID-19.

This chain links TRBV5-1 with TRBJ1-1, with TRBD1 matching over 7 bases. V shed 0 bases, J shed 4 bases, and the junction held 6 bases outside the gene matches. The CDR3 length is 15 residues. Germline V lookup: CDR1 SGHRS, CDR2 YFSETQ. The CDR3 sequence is CASSLGDRDLTEAFF. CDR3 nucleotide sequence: TGCGCCAGCAGCTTGGGAGACAGGGACCTCACTGAAGCTTTCTTT.

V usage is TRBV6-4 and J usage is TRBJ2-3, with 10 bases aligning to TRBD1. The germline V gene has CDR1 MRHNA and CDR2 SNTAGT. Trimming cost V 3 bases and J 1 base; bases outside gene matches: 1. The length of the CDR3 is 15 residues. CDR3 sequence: CASSEDRGGTDTQYF. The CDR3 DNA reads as TGTGCCAGCAGTGAGGACAGGGGGGGCACAGATACGCAGTATTTT.

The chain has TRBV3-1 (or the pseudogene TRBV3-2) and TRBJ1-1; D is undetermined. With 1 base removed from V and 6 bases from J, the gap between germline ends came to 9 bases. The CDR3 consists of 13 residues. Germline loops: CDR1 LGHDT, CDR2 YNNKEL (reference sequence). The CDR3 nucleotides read TGTGCCAGCAGCCAAGGCTGGGGAGCTGAAGCTTTCTTT. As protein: CASSQGWGAEAFF.

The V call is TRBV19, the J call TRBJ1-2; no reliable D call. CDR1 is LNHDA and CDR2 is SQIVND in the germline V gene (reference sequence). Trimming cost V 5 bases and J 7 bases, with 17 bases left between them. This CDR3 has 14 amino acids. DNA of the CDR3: TGTGCCAGTAGTCCCCCTATTCTGAGAGGTGGCTACACCTTC. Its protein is CASSPPILRGGYTF.

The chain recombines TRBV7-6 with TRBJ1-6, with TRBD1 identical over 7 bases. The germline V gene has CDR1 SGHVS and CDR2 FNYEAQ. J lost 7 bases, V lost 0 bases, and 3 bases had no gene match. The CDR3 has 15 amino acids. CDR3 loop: CASSLARDSNSPLHF. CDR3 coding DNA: TGTGCCAGCAGCTTAGCCCGGGACAGCAATTCACCCCTCCACTTT. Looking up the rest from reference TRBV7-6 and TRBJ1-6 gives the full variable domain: GAGVSQSPRYKVTKRGQDVALRCDPISGHVSLYWYRQALGQGPEFLTYFNYEAQQDKSGLPNDRFSAERPEGSISTLTIQRTEQRDSAMYRCASSLARDSNSPLHFGNGTRLTVT.

The CDR3 loop reads CASRSIRGSYEQYF. DNA of the CDR3: TGTGCCAGCAGATCGATCCGCGGCAGCTACGAGCAGTACTTC. The chain employs TRBV27 and TRBJ2-7, with D hard to call. Per the germline V gene, CDR1 is MNHEY and CDR2 is SMNVEV (reference sequence). This CDR3 contains 14 residues. Trimming took 6 bases from V and 3 from J, leaving 15 bases between them.

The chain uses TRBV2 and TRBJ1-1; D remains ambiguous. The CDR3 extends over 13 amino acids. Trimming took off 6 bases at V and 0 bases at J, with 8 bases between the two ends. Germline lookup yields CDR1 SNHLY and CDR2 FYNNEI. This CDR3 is CASSTNMNTEAFF. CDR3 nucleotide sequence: TGTGCCAGCAGCACTAATATGAACACTGAAGCTTTCTTT. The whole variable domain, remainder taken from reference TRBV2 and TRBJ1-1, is EPEVTQTPSHQVTQMGQEVILRCVPISNHLYFYWYRQILGQKVEFLVSFYNNEISEKSEIFDDQFSVERPDGSNFTLKIRSTKLEDSAMYFCASSTNMNTEAFFGQGTRLTVV.

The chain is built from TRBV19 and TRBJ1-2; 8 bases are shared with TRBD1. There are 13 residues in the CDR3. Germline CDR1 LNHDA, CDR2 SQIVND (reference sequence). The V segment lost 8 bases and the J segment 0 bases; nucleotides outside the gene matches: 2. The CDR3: CASSGGPNYGYTF. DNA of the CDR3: TGTGCCAGTTCAGGGGGCCCTAACTATGGCTACACCTTC.

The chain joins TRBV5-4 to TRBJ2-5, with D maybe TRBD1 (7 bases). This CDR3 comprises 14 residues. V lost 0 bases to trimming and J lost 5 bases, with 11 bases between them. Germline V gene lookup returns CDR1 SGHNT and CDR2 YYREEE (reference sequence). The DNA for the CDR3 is TGTGCCAGCAGCTTGGGGAGGGGGCGGGAGACCCAGTACTTC. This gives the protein CASSLGRGRETQYF.

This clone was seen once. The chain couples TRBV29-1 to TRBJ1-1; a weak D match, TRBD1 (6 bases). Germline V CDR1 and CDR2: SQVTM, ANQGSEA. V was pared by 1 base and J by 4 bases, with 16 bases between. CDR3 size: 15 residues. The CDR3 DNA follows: TGCAGCGTTGAAGGACCGGGGGGCCGAGTCACTGAAGCTTTCTTT. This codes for CSVEGPGGRVTEAFF. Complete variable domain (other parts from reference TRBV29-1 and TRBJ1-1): SAVISQKPSRDICQRGTSLTIQCQVDSQVTMMFWYRQQPGQSLTLIATANQGSEATYESGFVIDKFPISRPNLTFSTLTVSNMSPEDSSIYLCSVEGPGGRVTEAFFGQGTRLTVV.

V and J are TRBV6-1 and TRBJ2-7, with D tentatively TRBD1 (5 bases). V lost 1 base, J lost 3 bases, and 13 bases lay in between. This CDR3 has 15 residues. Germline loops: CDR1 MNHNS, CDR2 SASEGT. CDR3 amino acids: CASSEGTPDLYEQYF. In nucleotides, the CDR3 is TGTGCCAGCAGTGAAGGGACACCCGACCTCTACGAGCAGTACTTC.

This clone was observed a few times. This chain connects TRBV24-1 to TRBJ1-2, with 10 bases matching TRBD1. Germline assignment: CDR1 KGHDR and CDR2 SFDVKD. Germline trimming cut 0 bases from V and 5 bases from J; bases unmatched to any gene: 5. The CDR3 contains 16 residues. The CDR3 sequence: CATSDLGGQGRYGYTF. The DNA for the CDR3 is TGTGCCACCAGTGATTTGGGGGGACAGGGGAGATATGGCTACACCTTC.

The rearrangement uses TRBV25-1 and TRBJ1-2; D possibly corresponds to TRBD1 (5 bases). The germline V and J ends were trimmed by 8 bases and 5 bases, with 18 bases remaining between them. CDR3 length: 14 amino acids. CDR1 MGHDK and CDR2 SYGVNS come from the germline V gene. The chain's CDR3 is CASEKEGNPYGYTF. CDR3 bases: TGTGCCAGCGAAAAGGAGGGGAACCCTTATGGCTACACCTTC.

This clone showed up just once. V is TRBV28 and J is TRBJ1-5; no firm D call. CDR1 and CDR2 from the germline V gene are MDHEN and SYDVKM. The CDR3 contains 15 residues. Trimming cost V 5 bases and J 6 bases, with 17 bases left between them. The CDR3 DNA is TGTGCCAGCAGTCCCAGCCTAAGCCGGGGTCAGCCCCAGCATTTT. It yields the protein CASSPSLSRGQPQHF. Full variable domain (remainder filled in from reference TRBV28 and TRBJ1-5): DVKVTQSSRYLVKRTGEKVFLECVQDMDHENMFWYRQDPGLGLRLIYFSYDVKMKEKGDIPEGYSVSREKKERFSLILESASTNQTSMYLCASSPSLSRGQPQHFGDGTRLSIL.

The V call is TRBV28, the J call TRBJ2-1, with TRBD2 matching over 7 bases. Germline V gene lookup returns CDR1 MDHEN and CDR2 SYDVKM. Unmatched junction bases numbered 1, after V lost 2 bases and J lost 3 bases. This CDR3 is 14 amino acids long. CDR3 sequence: CASSLLADYNEQFF. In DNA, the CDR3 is TGTGCCAGCAGTTTACTAGCGGACTACAATGAGCAGTTCTTC. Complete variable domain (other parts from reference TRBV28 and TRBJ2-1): DVKVTQSSRYLVKRTGEKVFLECVQDMDHENMFWYRQDPGLGLRLIYFSYDVKMKEKGDIPEGYSVSREKKERFSLILESASTNQTSMYLCASSLLADYNEQFFGPGTRLTVL.

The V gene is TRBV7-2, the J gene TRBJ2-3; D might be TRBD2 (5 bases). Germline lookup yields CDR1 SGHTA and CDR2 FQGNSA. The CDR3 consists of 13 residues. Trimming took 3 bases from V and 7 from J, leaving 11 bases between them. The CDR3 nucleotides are TGTGCCAGCAGCTTGACCCCGGGGAATACGCAGTATTTT. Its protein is CASSLTPGNTQYF. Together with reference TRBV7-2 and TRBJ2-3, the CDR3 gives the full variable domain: GAGVSQSPSNKVTEKGKDVELRCDPISGHTALYWYRQSLGQGLEFLIYFQGNSAPDKSGLPSDRFSAERTGGSVSTLTIQRTQQEDSAVYLCASSLTPGNTQYFGPGTRLTVL.

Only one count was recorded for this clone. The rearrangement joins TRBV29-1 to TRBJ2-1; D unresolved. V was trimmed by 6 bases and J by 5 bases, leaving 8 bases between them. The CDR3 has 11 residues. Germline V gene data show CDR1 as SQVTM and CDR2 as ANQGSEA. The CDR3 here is CSVSRDNEQFF. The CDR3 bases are TGCAGCGTAAGTCGGGACAATGAGCAGTTCTTC.

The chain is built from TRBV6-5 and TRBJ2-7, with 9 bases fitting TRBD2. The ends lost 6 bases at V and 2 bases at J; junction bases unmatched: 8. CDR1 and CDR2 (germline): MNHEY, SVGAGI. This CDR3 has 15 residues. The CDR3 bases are TGTGCCAGCAGACTTAGCGGGGGCCCAACCTACGAGCAGTACTTC. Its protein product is CASRLSGGPTYEQYF.

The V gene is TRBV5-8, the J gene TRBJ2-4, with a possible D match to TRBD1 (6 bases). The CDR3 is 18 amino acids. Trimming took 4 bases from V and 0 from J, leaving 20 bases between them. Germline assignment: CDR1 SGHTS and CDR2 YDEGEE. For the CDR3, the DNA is TGTGCCAGCAGCCCCGAGAGGACAGATACCTTAGCCAAAAACATTCAGTACTTC. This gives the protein CASSPERTDTLAKNIQYF.

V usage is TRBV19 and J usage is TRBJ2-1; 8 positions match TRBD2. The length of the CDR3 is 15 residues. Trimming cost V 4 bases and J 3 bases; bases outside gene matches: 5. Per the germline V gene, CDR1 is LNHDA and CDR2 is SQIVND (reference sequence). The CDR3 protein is CASSRLGTSYNEQFF. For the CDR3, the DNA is TGTGCCAGTAGTAGACTCGGGACTAGCTACAATGAGCAGTTCTTC.

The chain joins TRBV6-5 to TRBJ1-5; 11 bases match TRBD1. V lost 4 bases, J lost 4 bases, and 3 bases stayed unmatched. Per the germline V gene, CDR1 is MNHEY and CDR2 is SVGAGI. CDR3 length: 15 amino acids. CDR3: CASSLGQGANQPQHF. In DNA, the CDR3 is TGTGCCAGCAGTTTAGGACAGGGGGCGAATCAGCCCCAGCATTTT.